This T cell receptor (beta chain) was retrieved from a study of CD4 T cells in relation to SARS-CoV-2 and coronaviruses (dated by TCRdb to 2020 to 2023). At the level of the whole study: In the ViraFEST assay, PBMCs were grown with antigen for approximately ten days, and TCR beta CDR3s were then sequenced to identify antigen-specific clonal expansions. An HIV-1 Nef peptide pool or a culture without peptide was used as the negative reference condition. HLA restriction was mapped for shared crossreactive spike epitopes using patient-derived lymphoblastoid cell lines. Memory CD4+ T cell crossreactivity between SARS-CoV-2 and common cold coronavirus spike proteins was assessed at the TCR clonotype level in the study. The Adaptive Biotechnologies TCR-sequencing kit was used to sequence samples from a few pre-COVID donors and the naive versus memory experiments, whereas other data were Illumina-based. A different, Illumina-based TCR-beta assay was used to sequence expansion assays from other donors in the study.

A note on this clone: The specificity of this receptor is unknown. No base quality values were provided; no much bigger clone lies one nucleotide off.

Receptor libraries were prepared by the immunoSEQ multiplex PCR assay. The study's processing was this. Preprocessing removed nonproductive sequences and CDR3s not starting with C, not ending with F or W, or shorter than 7 amino acids. Antigen-specific clonotypes were called with the MANAFEST web app on the basis of expansion relative to the reference and to other culture wells. A clone was considered positive if the clone showed significant expansion compared with the reference culture in 2 of 3 replicate wells at an FDR below 0.05. A further requirement for positive clones was significant expansion compared with all other tandem wells, along with an odds ratio above 5. CDR3 homology was measured as pairwise Levenshtein distance, computed with the stringdist R package after trimming three terminal residues from each end. TCRdb mirrors the immuneACCESS table, restricted to in-frame sequences. Some clones are absent from its copies; in checked studies, under half trace to an unresolved V gene, and the reason for the others is unknown. The V and J calls and clone size come from that table; D and trimming were worked out from the DNA. The sample contains 20,000 to 25,000 clones, around 66% of them found a single time. Approximately 9.9% of the sample comes from the top ten.

General findings and caveats noted by the study authors: Compared with monoreactive clones, crossreactive clones had significantly weaker SARS-CoV-2-driven expansion, a result consistent with antigenic imprinting. Pre-pandemic and post-infection samples were not both contributed by any donor, so tracing of the source of pre-existing responses was limited. Crossreactivity analysis was centred on spike protein, so crossreactivity against other viral proteins was not assessed. The study was limited by small numbers of patients and tested TCRs. Around three fifths of donors had memory CD4+ clonotypes that crossrecognized SARS-CoV-2 and at least one common cold coronavirus spike.

CD4+ T cells from unexposed donors were collected before the COVID-19 pandemic (2011-2018). After more than nine days of culture, CD4+ T cells were isolated with the EasySep CD4+ T cell isolation kit. Unexposed donor CD4+ T cells were tested for reactivity to SARS-CoV-2 S and N and four common cold coronavirus spike pools, as cell number allowed. PBMCs were cultured at approximately 2 million per well in IMDM supplemented with roughly 5% human AB serum and approximately 9.8 IU/ml IL-2. Half of the culture medium was replaced with fresh IL-2-containing medium on days 3 and 7. In general, every peptide culture condition was set up in three replicate wells. The leukapheresis product for the unexposed donors was obtained through commercial purchase. Ficoll-Paque PLUS gradient centrifugation was used to isolate PBMCs from either whole blood or leukapheresis product. The PBMCs went either fresh into the expansion assay or into cryopreservation at -140 degrees C. The QIAamp Micro DNA Kit was used to extract genomic DNA from the CD4+ T cells.

CDR1 and CDR2, looked up from the germline V gene, are SGHNT and YENEEA. Ends trimmed: V by 3 bases, J by 0 bases; bases unmatched to a gene: 5. The CDR3 covers 15 residues, taking in both the cysteine and the phenylalanine. Here the CDR3 DNA is all that survives: 45 bases in frame from base 1. The sequence joins TRBV11-3 to TRBJ2-7; TRBD1 agrees with 7 junctional bases. Sequencing was done on a sample of CD4+ T cells from PBMCs, cultured in vitro. This TCR came from a human donor in good health. The CDR3 here reads CASSFSTGDSYEQYF. Here is the DNA: TGTGCCAGCAGCTTTAGTACAGGGGACTCCTACGAGCAGTACTTC.